The clone carrying this T cell receptor (beta chain) was seen only once. The target antigen is unknown. CDR1 and CDR2 from the germline V gene are SGHRS and YFSETQ. V lost 0 bases to trimming and J lost 3 bases; unmatched junction nucleotides: 2. The CDR3 runs to 16 residues. With random hexamers, about 0.45 to 1 ug RNA was reverse transcribed. One entry per CDR3 protein, called by TCRdb with MiXCR from the immunoSEQ multiplex PCR reads. The profile shows 150,000 to 200,000 distinct CDR3 sequences, around 93% of them singletons. These data are taken from a study of CD8 T cells in Susac syndrome. Regarding the study as a whole: A relatively small number of individuals underwent TCR sequencing and HLA analysis.

The TCR originated in a human donor with multiple sclerosis. What was sequenced was CD4+ T cells from PBMCs. V and J are TRBV5-1 and TRBJ1-6; 8 nucleotides match TRBD1. The CDR3 DNA reads TGCGCCAGCAGCTTGGATACAGGGGGCTATAATTCACCCCTCCACTTT. Translated: CASSLDTGGYNSPLHF. Supplemented by reference TRBV5-1 and TRBJ1-6, the full variable domain reads KAGVTQTPRYLIKTRGQQVTLSCSPISGHRSVSWYQQTPGQGLQFLFEYFSETQRNKGNFPGRFSGRQFSNSRSEMNVSTLELGDSALYLCASSLDTGGYNSPLHFGNGTRLTVT.